Listed here are 14 T cell receptor beta chains from one sample, sequenced in a study of blood T cell repertoires in COVID-19. Method: immunoSEQ multiplex PCR; TCRdb's copy keeps in-frame clones and lacks some. Of about 250,000 clones listed, roughly four fifths are singletons. The sequenced sample consisted of peripheral blood. All receptors derive from a man aged 50-59 years with active or convalescent COVID-19.

The chain combines TRBV10-3 with TRBJ1-2, with a possible D match to TRBD1 (5 bases). CDR1 is ENHRY and CDR2 is SYGVKD in the germline V gene. The CDR3 extends over 16 amino acids. V was clipped by 0 bases and J by 2 bases, with 13 bases between them. The CDR3 loop reads CAISESGPGLNYGYTF. The CDR3 DNA reads as TGTGCCATCAGTGAGTCGGGCCCAGGGCTAAACTATGGCTACACCTTC.

In this sample, this clone turned up a few times. The chain links TRBV7-2 to TRBJ2-7, with 10 bases that match TRBD2. The CDR3 is 14 residues long. V lost 3 bases, J lost 4 bases, and 3 bases stayed unmatched. The germline V gene encodes CDR1 SGHTA and CDR2 FQGNSA. The CDR3 DNA sequence: TGTGCCAGCAGCTTTGCTAGCGGGGGTTACGAGCAGTACTTC. This gives the protein CASSFASGGYEQYF. Looking up the rest from reference TRBV7-2 and TRBJ2-7 gives the full variable domain: GAGVSQSPSNKVTEKGKDVELRCDPISGHTALYWYRQSLGQGLEFLIYFQGNSAPDKSGLPSDRFSAERTGGSVSTLTIQRTQQEDSAVYLCASSFASGGYEQYFGPGTRLTVT.

V is TRBV18 and J is TRBJ2-7, with D maybe TRBD1 (5 bases). V shed 6 bases and J shed 5 bases, with 17 bases lying between them. The CDR3 is made up of 14 amino acids. From germline, CDR1 is KGHSH and CDR2 LQKENI. This CDR3 reads CASSRAREIHEQYF. CDR3 DNA: TGTGCCAGCTCGCGCGCCAGGGAAATCCACGAGCAGTACTTC. Full variable domain (rest looked up from reference TRBV18 and TRBJ2-7): NAGVMQNPRHLVRRRGQEARLRCSPMKGHSHVYWYRQLPEEGLKFMVYLQKENIIDESGMPKERFSAEFPKEGPSILRIQQVVRGDSAAYFCASSRAREIHEQYFGPGTRLTVT.

There are a few counts of this clone. The rearrangement links TRBV11-1 to TRBJ1-2, with a tentative D call TRBD1 (5 bases). Trimming shortened V by 5 bases and J by 5 bases, and 12 bases separated the two germline ends. The CDR3 is 13 amino acids. Germline CDR1 is SGHAT and CDR2 is FQDESV (reference sequence). The CDR3 DNA reads TGTGCCAGCAGCCGGTCTGACAGTTATGGCTACACCTTC. Translating gives CASSRSDSYGYTF.

V and J are TRBV7-9 and TRBJ2-7, with TRBD1 matching over 8 bases. V lost 5 bases to trimming and J lost 5 bases; unmatched junction nucleotides: 11. The CDR3 loop spans 15 amino acids. Per the germline V gene, CDR1 is SEHNR and CDR2 is FQNEAQ (reference sequence). The CDR3 DNA reads as TGTGCCAGCAGCCTCCGAGGACAGGGTGTCGACGAGCAGTACTTC. The encoded protein is CASSLRGQGVDEQYF. Full variable domain (outside the CDR3, taken from reference TRBV7-9 and TRBJ2-7): DTGVSQNPRHKITKRGQNVTFRCDPISEHNRLYWYRQTLGQGPEFLTYFQNEAQLEKSRLLSDRFSAERPKGSFSTLEIQRTEQGDSAMYLCASSLRGQGVDEQYFGPGTRLTVT.

This sequence joins TRBV9 and TRBJ1-4; 7 bases agree with TRBD1. CDR3 length equals 16 residues. Per germline, CDR1 SGDLS and CDR2 YYNGEE. J gave up 7 bases and V 0 bases, and 9 bases lay outside the gene matches. CDR3 coding DNA: TGTGCCAGCAGCGTAGGGGCAGGGGGAGGCTCTGAAAAACTGTTTTTT. It translates to CASSVGAGGGSEKLFF.

The CDR3 reads CASSHTGISGTGELFF. CDR3 sequence (DNA): TGTGCCAGCAGCCACACCGGGATTTCGGGCACCGGGGAGCTGTTTTTT. The V and J genes are TRBV5-5 and TRBJ2-2; D possibly corresponds to TRBD2 (5 bases). Trimming cost V 4 bases and J 4 bases, with 17 bases left between them. Per germline, CDR1 SGHKS and CDR2 YYEKEE (reference sequence). CDR3 length: 16 residues.

Concerning this clone itself: At one end the junction does not follow the germline gene, possibly because of a read error. J is TRBJ2-7 and V is TRBV5-1; 8 nucleotides line up with TRBD2. In germline, CDR1 is SGHRS, CDR2 YFSETQ. The CDR3 contains 15 residues. The CDR3 DNA sequence: TGCGCCCGCAGCCGGGACGGGGGGGGCACCTACGAGCAGTACTTC. Residues: CARSRDGGGTYEQYF.

The chain carries TRBV18 and TRBJ1-1; D is possibly TRBD1 (5 bases). CDR1 KGHSH and CDR2 LQKENI come from the germline V gene. V lost 3 bases, J lost 7 bases, and 9 bases lay in between. This CDR3 is 12 amino acids long. The CDR3 here is CASSPTEYEAFF. The CDR3 DNA follows: TGTGCCAGCTCACCGACAGAGTATGAAGCTTTCTTT.

Only one count was recorded for this clone. The rearrangement joins TRBV30 to TRBJ1-2; maybe TRBD1 (6 bases). Germline V gives CDR1 GTSNPN, CDR2 SVGIG (reference sequence). The CDR3 has 14 residues. Trimming stripped 5 bases from V and 3 bases from J, with 16 bases between. In nucleotides, the CDR3 is TGTGCCTGGGAACAGGGAACGCTCCACTATGGCTACACCTTC. This sequence encodes CAWEQGTLHYGYTF.

About this clone itself: The junction shows a germline mismatch at one end, possibly a read error. The chain links TRBV5-1 to TRBJ2-3; 13 bases match TRBD2. This CDR3 has 12 amino acids. Germline CDR1 SGHRS, CDR2 YFSETQ. The CDR3 spells CASSLDGTSGVF. CDR3 sequence (DNA): TGCGCCAGCAGCTTGGACGGGACTAGCGGGGTTTTT. Full variable domain (remainder filled in from reference TRBV5-1 and TRBJ2-3): KAGVTQTPRYLIKTRGQQVTLSCSPISGHRSVSWYQQTPGQGLQFLFEYFSETQRNKGNFPGRFSGRQFSNSRSEMNVSTLELGDSALYLCASSLDGTSGVFGPGTRLTVL.

The genes are TRBV5-1 and TRBJ2-7, with D tentatively TRBD2 (6 bases). Germline loops: CDR1 SGHRS, CDR2 YFSETQ. V was pared by 0 bases and J by 5 bases, with 9 bases between. CDR3 length: 13 amino acids. The CDR3 nucleotides are TGCGCCAGCAGCTTGGGGGGCGGGGACGAGCAGTACTTC. It translates to CASSLGGGDEQYF.

The chain employs TRBV2 and TRBJ1-5; D ambiguous. CDR3 length: 13 amino acids. CDR1 is SNHLY and CDR2 is FYNNEI in the germline V gene. Trimming shortened V by 6 bases and J by 0 bases, and 6 bases separated the two germline ends. CDR3 in DNA: TGTGCCAGCAGACAAGATAGCAATCAGCCCCAGCATTTT. This gives the protein CASRQDSNQPQHF. The full variable domain, rest sourced from reference TRBV2 and TRBJ1-5, is EPEVTQTPSHQVTQMGQEVILRCVPISNHLYFYWYRQILGQKVEFLVSFYNNEISEKSEIFDDQFSVERPDGSNFTLKIRSTKLEDSAMYFCASRQDSNQPQHFGDGTRLSIL.

The chain recombines TRBV5-1 with TRBJ1-1; D is possibly TRBD1 (6 bases). Trimming took off 2 bases at V and 11 bases at J, with 16 bases between the two ends. Per the germline V gene, CDR1 is SGHRS and CDR2 is YFSETQ. The CDR3 covers 13 residues. The CDR3 reads CASSLGQGNVAFF. CDR3 DNA sequence: TGCGCCAGCAGCTTAGGGCAGGGGAATGTGGCTTTCTTT.